The sequence of this TCR beta chain was determined in a study of shared clonotypes between healthy human individuals. Produced via immunoSEQ multiplex PCR; TCRdb's table is partial and in-frame only. The sample carries 2 million to 2.5 million clones, over 85% recorded once. In regard to this clone: What it binds is unknown.

CDR3 length equals 14 residues. Germline-derived CDR1 and CDR2 are LNHDA and SQIVND (reference sequence). Trimming stripped 6 bases from V and 2 bases from J, with 11 bases between. General study results and limits: Rarefaction showed that sequencing of sorted subsets was incomplete (despite large depth). Among the subsets, naive ones generally showed larger estimated richness than memory ones.

The chain has TRBV19 and TRBJ1-5; D is perhaps TRBD1 (6 bases). The receptor was isolated from a man in his late teens or twenties in good health. The specimen was naive CD4+ T cells sorted from blood. Regarding subset: CD45RA+ positively selected. The CDR3 sequence is CASRSGAGNQPQHF. For the CDR3, the DNA is TGTGCCAGTAGATCGGGGGCCGGCAATCAGCCCCAGCATTTT.